This T cell receptor (beta chain) is drawn from a study of blood T cell repertoires in COVID-19. Germline V CDR1 and CDR2: SEHNR, FQNEAQ (reference sequence). V lost 5 bases and J lost 7; bases outside the gene matches: 5. The CDR3 sequence is 15 residues long. Using immunoSEQ multiplex PCR, the repertoire was profiled, and TCRdb retains in-frame clones only, with some absent. In the table there are fewer than 500,000 clones, roughly four fifths of which are singletons. Specimen: peripheral blood. This TCR derives from a human donor with acute or convalescent COVID-19. The donor label of this sample is uncertain. The chain links TRBV7-9 to TRBJ2-1; 13 positions match TRBD2. CDR3 DNA sequence: TGTGCCAGCAGCCACACTAGCGGGGGGGCAAATGAGCAGTTCTTC. Its translation is CASSHTSGGANEQFF.